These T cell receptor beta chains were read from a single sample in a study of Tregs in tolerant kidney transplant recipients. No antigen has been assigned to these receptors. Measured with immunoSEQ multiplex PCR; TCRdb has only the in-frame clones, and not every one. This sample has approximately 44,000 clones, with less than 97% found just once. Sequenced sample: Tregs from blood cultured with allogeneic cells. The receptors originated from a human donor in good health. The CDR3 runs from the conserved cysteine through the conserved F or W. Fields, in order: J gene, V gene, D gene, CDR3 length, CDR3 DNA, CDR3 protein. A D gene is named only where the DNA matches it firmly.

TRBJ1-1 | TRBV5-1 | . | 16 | TGCGCCAGCAGCTTGGTTTTGGGCAGGGCAAACACTGAAGCTTTCTTT | CASSLVLGRANTEAFF
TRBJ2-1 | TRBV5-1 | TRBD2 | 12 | TGCGCCAGCAGCTGGACTAGCGGGGAAGAGTTCTTC | CASSWTSGEEFF
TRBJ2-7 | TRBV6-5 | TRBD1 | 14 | TGTGCCAGCAGCCGAAGACAGGGGGCCCACGAGCAGTACTTC | CASSRRQGAHEQYF
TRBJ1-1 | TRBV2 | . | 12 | TGTGCCAGCAGTTCTGCGAACACTGAAGCTTTCTTT | CASSSANTEAFF
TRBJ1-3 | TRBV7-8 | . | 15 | TGTGCCAGCAGCGGGGTTCCAGGGCCCGGAAACACCATATATTTT | CASSGVPGPGNTIYF
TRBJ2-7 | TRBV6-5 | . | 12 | TGTGCCAGCAGTTCCACCTACTACGAGCAGTACTTC | CASSSTYYEQYF
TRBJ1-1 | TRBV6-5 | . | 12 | TGTGCCAGCAGCCCCGGGGGCACTGAAGCTTTCTTT | CASSPGGTEAFF
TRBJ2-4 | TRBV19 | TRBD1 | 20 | TGTGCCAGTTCCAACGGGGTTACCGGGACAGGGCTACCGACCCAAAACATTCAGTACTTC | CASSNGVTGTGLPTQNIQYF
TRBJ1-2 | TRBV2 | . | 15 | TGTGCCAGCAGTCGCGAGGACACCGGCGGCTATGGCTACACCTTC | CASSREDTGGYGYTF
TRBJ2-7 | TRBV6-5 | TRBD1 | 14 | TGTGCCAGCAGCAGGTACCGGGACAGCTACGAGCAGTACTTC | CASSRYRDSYEQYF
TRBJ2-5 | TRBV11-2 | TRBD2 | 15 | TGTGCCAGCAGCTTACGGGGGGTACGGAGCGAGACCCAGTACTTC | CASSLRGVRSETQYF
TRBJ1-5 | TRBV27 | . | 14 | TGTGCCAGCAGTTTAGAAATAATTCATCAGCCCCAGCATTTT | CASSLEIIHQPQHF
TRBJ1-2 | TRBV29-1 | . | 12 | TGCAGCGCAGCCAGGGGAGGGTATGGCTACACCTTC | CSAARGGYGYTF
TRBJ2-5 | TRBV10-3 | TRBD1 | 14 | TGTGCCATCAGGCCGGGGACAGCTCAAGAGACCCAGTACTTC | CAIRPGTAQETQYF
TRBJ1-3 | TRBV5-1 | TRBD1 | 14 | TGCGCCAGCGGGACAGGGGGCGCCGGAAACACCATATATTTT | CASGTGGAGNTIYF
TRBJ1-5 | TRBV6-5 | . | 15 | TGTGCCAGCAGTTACTCTTGGGGTTCCAATCAGCCCCAGCATTTT | CASSYSWGSNQPQHF
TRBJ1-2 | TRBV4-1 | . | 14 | TGCGCCAGCAGCCAATGGGATACTAACTATGGCTACACCTTC | CASSQWDTNYGYTF
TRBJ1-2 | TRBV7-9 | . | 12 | TGTGCCAGCAGCCTTGACATTTATGGCTACACCTTC | CASSLDIYGYTF
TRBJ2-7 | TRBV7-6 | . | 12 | TGTGCCAGCAGCTCCCAGGGCTACGAGCAGTACTTC | CASSSQGYEQYF
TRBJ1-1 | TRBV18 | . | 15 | TGTGCCAGCTCACCGCGGGGACAAATGAACACTGAAGCTTTCTTT | CASSPRGQMNTEAFF
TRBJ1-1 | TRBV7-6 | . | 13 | TGTGCCAGCAGCTTAGGGGTGGGTAGCGGGGCTTTCTTT | CASSLGVGSGAFF
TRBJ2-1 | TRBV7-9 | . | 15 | TGTGCCAGCAGCTTAAGGACTGAATCCTACAATGAGCAGTTCTTC | CASSLRTESYNEQFF
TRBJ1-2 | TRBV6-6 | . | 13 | TGTGCCAGTTCCAGGGAAGGGAGCGATGGCTACACCTTC | CASSREGSDGYTF
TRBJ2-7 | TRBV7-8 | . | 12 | TGTGCCAGCAGCTTAGCGACCGGCGAGCAGTACTTC | CASSLATGEQYF
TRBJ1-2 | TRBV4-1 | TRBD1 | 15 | TGCGCCAGCAGCCAAGACCGTTCGGACAGGGGTGGCTACACCTTC | CASSQDRSDRGGYTF
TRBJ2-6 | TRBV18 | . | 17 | TGTGCCAGCTCACCAACAGGGTCTAGCTCTGGGGCCAACGTCCTGACTTTC | CASSPTGSSSGANVLTF
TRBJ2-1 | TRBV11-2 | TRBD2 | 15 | TGTGCCAGCAGCTGGACAGCGGGAGTAAACAATGAGCAGTTCTTC | CASSWTAGVNNEQFF
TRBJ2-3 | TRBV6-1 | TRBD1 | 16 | TGTGCCAGCAGTGAATGGACAGGGGTCACCACAGATACGCAGTATTTT | CASSEWTGVTTDTQYF
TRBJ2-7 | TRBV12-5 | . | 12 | TGTGCTAGTGGAACATACTCCTACGAGCAGTACTTC | CASGTYSYEQYF
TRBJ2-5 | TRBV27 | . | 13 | TGTGCCAGCAGTCGGGTAGACCAAGAGACCCAGTACTTC | CASSRVDQETQYF
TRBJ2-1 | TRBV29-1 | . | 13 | TGCAGCCTAAAGGGGGACTCCATCCATGAGCAGTTCTTC | CSLKGDSIHEQFF
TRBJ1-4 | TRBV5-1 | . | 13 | TGCGCCTGGTTAAAGGCAGGTAATGAAAAACTGTTTTTT | CAWLKAGNEKLFF